The 13 T cell receptor beta chains listed next were all sequenced from one sample in a study of T cell responses to AZD1222 COVID-19 vaccine. Produced via immunoSEQ multiplex PCR; TCRdb's table is partial and in-frame only. The sample has approximately 120,000 clones; roughly 91% are singletons. The sample in question was peripheral blood, obtained on day 0 of MenACWY control vaccination. The source of these receptors is an adult in good health.

The rearrangement uses TRBV4-3 and TRBJ2-3; D is unclear. Germline V lookup: CDR1 LGHNA, CDR2 YSLEER. The CDR3 is 16 amino acids. Trimming removed 1 base from V and 4 bases from J, with 15 bases in between. The CDR3 sequence: CASSQARQSASDTQYF. Here the CDR3 DNA reads TGCGCCAGCAGCCAAGCTCGGCAGTCGGCCTCAGATACGCAGTATTTT.

This rearrangement joins TRBV28 to TRBJ1-4; tentative D call: TRBD1 (5 bases). Germline CDR1 MDHEN, CDR2 SYDVKM. The CDR3 totals 16 residues. The germline V and J ends were trimmed by 1 base and 5 bases, with 14 bases remaining between them. The CDR3 DNA sequence: TGTGCCAGCAGTTTATTAGAAGGGGACGGGAATGAAAAACTGTTTTTT. As protein: CASSLLEGDGNEKLFF.

The rearrangement uses TRBV19 and TRBJ1-2; no reliable D call. CDR1 LNHDA and CDR2 SQIVND come from the germline V gene (reference sequence). Trimming pared 2 bases from V and 6 bases from J, leaving 10 bases between. CDR3 length equals 13 residues. The CDR3, as DNA: TGTGCCAGTAGTATAACAGTATCAAATGGCTACACCTTC. Translated, it gives CASSITVSNGYTF.

The rearrangement uses TRBV3-1 (or the pseudogene TRBV3-2) and TRBJ2-2, with D unresolved. Germline CDR1 reads LGHDT; CDR2 reads YNNKEL (reference sequence). Between the trimmed V and J ends, which lost 0 bases and 6 bases, there was a span of 8 bases. There are 14 residues in the CDR3. The CDR3 DNA follows: TGTGCCAGCAGCCAAGATGTGTATCCCGGGGAGCTGTTTTTT. This encodes CASSQDVYPGELFF.

The gene calls are TRBV19 and TRBJ2-2; D is perhaps TRBD2 (7 bases). The CDR3 runs 16 residues. From germline, CDR1 is LNHDA and CDR2 SQIVND (reference sequence). V dropped 7 bases and J dropped 1 base, with 16 bases sitting between them. CDR3 sequence reads: CASIRGGVQNTGELFF. The CDR3 DNA follows: TGTGCCAGTATCCGCGGGGGCGTACAGAACACCGGGGAGCTGTTTTTT.

The chain links TRBV6-5 to TRBJ1-1; D unclear. The germline CDR1 and CDR2 sequences are MNHEY and SVGAGI. The CDR3 covers 14 residues. Trimming stripped 2 bases from V and 8 bases from J, with 15 bases between. CDR3 in DNA: TGTGCCAGCAGTTACGACCGATACGGACCAGAAGCTTTCTTT. Translation: CASSYDRYGPEAFF.

The rearrangement joins TRBV6-5 to TRBJ1-5, with D uncertain. V lost 5 bases, J lost 3 bases, and 11 bases lay in between. The CDR3 is made up of 14 amino acids. CDR1 MNHEY and CDR2 SVGAGI come from the germline V gene. CDR3 region: CASSQQPNNQPQHF. The CDR3 nucleotides read TGTGCCAGCAGTCAACAACCGAACAATCAGCCCCAGCATTTT.

This chain uses TRBV25-1 with TRBJ2-7; 11 nucleotides line up with TRBD1. The V gene's germline CDR1 is MGHDK and CDR2 SYGVNS. V lost 4 bases and J lost 2; bases outside the gene matches: 4. CDR3 length: 15 residues. Here the CDR3 DNA reads TGTGCCAGCAGTGTACCGGGACAGGGGGCCTACGAGCAGTACTTC. It yields the protein CASSVPGQGAYEQYF.

This clone came up once. This chain connects TRBV7-2 to TRBJ2-2; no reliable D call. Deletions cut 1 base from V and 2 bases from J, with 8 bases between. Germline V gene sequence: CDR1 SGHTA, CDR2 FQGNSA. The CDR3 runs to 15 residues. The CDR3 loop reads CASSLGSTNTGELFF. CDR3 bases: TGTGCCAGCAGCTTAGGGTCAACAAACACCGGGGAGCTGTTTTTT. Full variable domain (missing parts from reference TRBV7-2 and TRBJ2-2): GAGVSQSPSNKVTEKGKDVELRCDPISGHTALYWYRQSLGQGLEFLIYFQGNSAPDKSGLPSDRFSAERTGGSVSTLTIQRTQQEDSAVYLCASSLGSTNTGELFFGEGSRLTVL.

This clone counts as medium-sized. V is TRBV4-3 and J is TRBJ1-2, with 7 bases aligning to TRBD1. The CDR3 is 15 residues long. The V segment lost 0 bases and the J segment 3 bases; nucleotides outside the gene matches: 4. CDR1 and CDR2 from the germline V gene are LGHNA and YSLEER. CDR3 in DNA: TGCGCCAGCAGCCAAGAAGGGACAGTGGACTATGGCTACACCTTC. This encodes CASSQEGTVDYGYTF.

This clone was counted a single time. V and J are TRBV11-2 and TRBJ2-3, with D uncertain. The CDR3 spans 13 residues. The germline CDR1 and CDR2 sequences are SGHAT and FQNNGV. The V end was cut by 3 bases, the J end by 4 bases, with 8 bases between. The CDR3 loop is CASSFQTPDTQYF. CDR3 nucleotides: TGTGCCAGCAGCTTCCAAACCCCAGATACGCAGTATTTT. Together with reference TRBV11-2 and TRBJ2-3, the CDR3 gives the full variable domain: EAGVAQSPRYKIIEKRQSVAFWCNPISGHATLYWYQQILGQGPKLLIQFQNNGVVDDSQLPKDRFSAERLKGVDSTLKIQPAKLEDSAVYLCASSFQTPDTQYFGPGTRLTVL.

This sequence joins TRBV5-6 and TRBJ2-1, with D uncertain. V was shortened by 4 bases and J by 6 bases, with 11 bases between the two germline ends. Germline CDR1 reads SGHDT; CDR2 reads YYEEEE. This CDR3 is 13 amino acids long. The CDR3: CASSPDKPNEQFF. The DNA of the CDR3 is TGTGCCAGCAGCCCTGACAAGCCCAATGAGCAGTTCTTC.

V gene TRBV24-1 combines with J gene TRBJ2-2; either TRBD1 or TRBD2 may supply D (5 bases each). Germline values: CDR1 KGHDR, CDR2 SFDVKD. This CDR3 is 14 amino acids long. Between the trimmed V and J ends, which lost 3 bases and 7 bases, there was a span of 11 bases. Written as DNA, the CDR3 is TGTGCCACCAGTGATATCCGGGGCCTCGGGGAGCTGTTTTTT. It specifies CATSDIRGLGELFF.